Following are 20 T cell receptor beta chains from one sample sequenced in a study of blood T cell repertoires in COVID-19. Only in-frame clones appear in the TCRdb table, and some are missing; sequencing was by immunoSEQ multiplex PCR. The sample has approximately 360,000 clones, more than 75% seen once. The material sequenced was PBMCs or T cells enriched from blood (not recorded which). The origin of the receptors is a woman aged 25 to 45 with acute COVID-19.

This chain connects TRBV21-1 to TRBJ2-7; the DNA was not compared with TRBD2, the D call given in the table. TRBV21-1 is a pseudogene locus. The CDR3 loop spans 13 amino acids. The CDR3 sequence: CASGGMYPGEQYF. The CDR3 nucleotides are TGTGCCAGCGGTGGTATGTACCCGGGGGAGCAGTACTTC.

J is TRBJ2-7 and V is TRBV29-1; perhaps TRBD2 as D (6 bases). The CDR3 has 13 amino acids. V was trimmed by 4 bases and J by 7 bases, leaving 17 bases between them. Germline CDR1 SQVTM, CDR2 ANQGSEA. CDR3 residues: CSVGFGGTREQYF. The CDR3 region has the DNA TGCAGCGTTGGTTTTGGAGGGACTCGGGAGCAGTACTTC.

The chain couples TRBV5-1 to TRBJ1-4; TRBD1 aligns across 11 bases. Per germline, CDR1 SGHRS and CDR2 YFSETQ. With 4 bases clipped from V and 4 bases from J, the junction kept 3 bases outside the gene matches. The CDR3 extends over 15 amino acids. CDR3 amino acids: CASSPGTGGNEKLFF. In nucleotides, the CDR3 is TGCGCCAGCAGCCCAGGGACAGGGGGTAATGAAAAACTGTTTTTT.

DNA for the CDR3: TGTGCCAGCAGTGACATTTACGAGCAGTACTTC. This codes for CASSDIYEQYF. The gene calls are TRBV6-1 and TRBJ2-7, with D hard to call. The CDR3 is made up of 11 amino acids. Germline V CDR1 and CDR2: MNHNS, SASEGT. Trimming cost V 3 bases and J 4 bases, with 4 bases left between them.

V gene TRBV7-3 combines with J gene TRBJ2-7; possible D gene TRBD1, 5 bases. The germline CDR1 and CDR2 sequences are SGHTA and FQGTGA. The CDR3 is 13 amino acids. Trimming left V 5 bases short and J 3 bases short, with 11 bases between. The CDR3 region is CASSTKGIYEQYF. The CDR3 DNA follows: TGTGCCAGCAGCACCAAGGGGATCTACGAGCAGTACTTC.

This clone was seen just once. CDR3 in amino acids: CASSPRPGDRVLTDTQYF. CDR3 bases: TGTGCCAGCAGCCCCCGCCCAGGGGACAGGGTCTTAACAGATACGCAGTATTTT. The gene calls are TRBV7-6 and TRBJ2-3, with TRBD1 matching 9 bases. The CDR3 runs to 18 residues. Germline CDR1 SGHVS, CDR2 FNYEAQ. V was pared by 5 bases and J by 3 bases, with 15 bases of the junction left unmatched.

The V call is TRBV29-1, the J call TRBJ2-7; TRBD2 aligns across 9 bases. V shed 0 bases, J shed 3 bases, and the junction held 6 bases outside the gene matches. The CDR3 runs 15 residues. Germline V gene lookup returns CDR1 SQVTM and CDR2 ANQGSEA. The DNA of the CDR3 is TGCAGCGTTGAAGATTTCACTAGCGGGTACTACGAGCAGTACTTC. Protein product: CSVEDFTSGYYEQYF.

This chain links TRBV5-1 with TRBJ1-2, with no clear D. V was pared by 1 base and J by 2 bases, with 9 bases between. Looked up from germline, CDR1 is SGHRS and CDR2 is YFSETQ. The CDR3 covers 14 residues. The CDR3 here is CASSLSGENYGYTF. CDR3 DNA: TGCGCCAGCAGCTTGAGTGGAGAGAACTATGGCTACACCTTC.

The chain links TRBV30 to TRBJ1-3; 7 bases align to TRBD1. V lost 4 bases to trimming and J lost 4 bases; unmatched junction nucleotides: 7. Germline CDR1 is GTSNPN and CDR2 is SVGIG (reference sequence). This CDR3 is 14 amino acids long. CDR3 protein: CAWNEGAAGNTIYF. CDR3 coding DNA: TGTGCCTGGAATGAGGGGGCGGCGGGAAACACCATATATTTT.

The chain recombines TRBV27 with TRBJ2-5, with D perhaps matching TRBD1 (6 bases). The CDR3 spans 15 residues. The V end was cut by 3 bases, the J end by 4 bases, with 15 bases between. Germline loops: CDR1 MNHEY, CDR2 SMNVEV (reference sequence). The CDR3 DNA is TGTGCCAGCAGTTTTGGACTTACCAGGGGAGAGACCCAGTACTTC. Translated: CASSFGLTRGETQYF.

The V call is TRBV6-4, the J call TRBJ1-2; D gene unclear. V was pared by 3 bases and J by 5 bases, with 19 bases between. CDR3 length: 16 amino acids. Germline CDR1 is MRHNA and CDR2 is SNTAGT. The CDR3 loop reads CASSESEAPRLYGYTF. In DNA, the CDR3 is TGTGCCAGCAGTGAATCCGAGGCGCCCCGACTTTATGGCTACACCTTC.

The chain employs TRBV10-1 and TRBJ1-1; TRBD1 aligns across 8 bases. The V gene's germline CDR1 is WNHNN and CDR2 SYGVQD (reference sequence). The J segment lost 5 bases and the V segment lost 4 bases, leaving 3 bases of the junction unmatched. The CDR3 totals 13 residues. The CDR3 loop reads CASSAGGRTEAFF. The CDR3 DNA follows: TGCGCCAGCAGTGCAGGGGGCCGGACTGAAGCTTTCTTT.

This sequence joins TRBV28 and TRBJ2-1; D may be TRBD1 (5 bases). In germline, CDR1 is MDHEN, CDR2 SYDVKM. Trimming stripped 5 bases from V and 11 bases from J, with 13 bases between. This CDR3 spans 12 amino acids. The DNA for the CDR3 is TGTGCCAGCAGTCTCGTAGCAGGGAAGCAGTTCTTC. Translated: CASSLVAGKQFF.

The chain is built from TRBV11-1 and TRBJ1-5, with D perhaps TRBD1 (6 bases). Trimming stripped 7 bases from V and 3 bases from J, with 19 bases between. CDR1 is SGHAT and CDR2 is FQDESV in the germline V gene (reference sequence). The CDR3 totals 16 residues. The CDR3 coding sequence is TGTGCCAGCACCCCCAAAAGCCGGGACATCAATCAGCCCCAGCATTTT. As protein: CASTPKSRDINQPQHF.

This sequence joins TRBV7-2 and TRBJ1-2, with no clear D. CDR1 is SGHTA, CDR2 FQGNSA, per germline. Trimming removed 1 base at V and 4 bases at J, with 13 bases between. This CDR3 contains 15 residues. The CDR3 here is CASSLEPNMIYGYTF. Written as DNA, the CDR3 is TGTGCCAGCAGCTTAGAACCTAATATGATCTATGGCTACACCTTC.

This chain uses TRBV5-4 with TRBJ1-2, with TRBD1 matching over 9 bases. CDR1 and CDR2 (germline): SGHNT, YYREEE (reference sequence). V was pared by 3 bases and J by 6 bases, with 3 bases of the junction left unmatched. The CDR3 has 13 residues. The CDR3 region is CASSWTGDDGYTF. In nucleotides, the CDR3 is TGTGCCAGCAGCTGGACAGGGGATGATGGCTACACCTTC.

This clone was observed a handful of times. V usage is TRBV10-3 and J usage is TRBJ1-2; D unresolved. The CDR3 is 12 amino acids. V was trimmed by 7 bases and J by 1 base, leaving 7 bases between them. Germline CDR1 reads ENHRY; CDR2 reads SYGVKD. CDR3 DNA sequence: TGTGCCATCAAGGACTTTAACTATGGCTACACCTTC. As protein: CAIKDFNYGYTF.

This clone was observed once. Different DNA sequences within this sample yield the same CDR3. The chain uses TRBV5-1 and TRBJ1-2; D might be TRBD1 (5 bases). V lost 3 bases, J lost 4 bases, and 10 bases lay in between. From germline, CDR1 is SGHRS and CDR2 YFSETQ. CDR3 length: 13 residues. The CDR3 region is CASSSGGSYGYTF. Written as DNA, the CDR3 is TGCGCCAGCAGCTCCGGGGGAAGCTATGGCTACACCTTC.

CDR3 sequence: CASSWTSGGWNEQFF. In DNA form, the CDR3 reads TGCGCCAGCAGCTGGACTAGCGGGGGGTGGAATGAGCAGTTCTTC. J is TRBJ2-1 and V is TRBV5-1; 14 bases fit TRBD2. Germline lookup yields CDR1 SGHRS and CDR2 YFSETQ. V was pared by 3 bases and J by 7 bases, with 3 bases of the junction left unmatched. The CDR3 contains 15 residues. Filled out from reference TRBV5-1 and TRBJ2-1, the complete variable domain reads KAGVTQTPRYLIKTRGQQVTLSCSPISGHRSVSWYQQTPGQGLQFLFEYFSETQRNKGNFPGRFSGRQFSNSRSEMNVSTLELGDSALYLCASSWTSGGWNEQFFGPGTRLTVL.

The table lists this clone with a few counts. The chain uses TRBV9 and TRBJ2-1; 9 positions match TRBD2. V lost 0 bases and J lost 6; bases outside the gene matches: 4. Germline V gives CDR1 SGDLS, CDR2 YYNGEE. The CDR3 is 15 amino acids. CDR3 in amino acids: CASSVEAGGVNEQFF. The CDR3 DNA is TGTGCCAGCAGCGTAGAAGCGGGGGGTGTCAATGAGCAGTTCTTC.